This TCR beta chain stems from a study of cytomegalovirus exposure and HLA in healthy donors. Notes on the study in general: Some TCR beta chains (164 of them) were listed as cytomegalovirus-associated.

Note on this clone: The target antigen is unknown.

60 Vbeta and 13 Jbeta primers were used in PCR. Profiling relied on immunoSEQ multiplex PCR, and the TCRdb table lists in-frame clones only, not all of them. Of about 77,000 clones listed, around 78% were seen once; the top ten hold 4% to 5.5%. Trimming removed 4 bases from V and 2 bases from J, with 6 bases in between. Germline CDR1 and CDR2: MNHNS and SASEGT. The CDR3 consists of 12 residues. The material sequenced was PBMCs. The clonotype was recovered from a middle-aged man in good health and CMV-seronegative. The chain couples TRBV6-1 to TRBJ2-7; D uncertain. CDR3 protein: CASSGGPYEQYF. The CDR3, as DNA: TGTGCCAGCAGTGGCGGTCCCTACGAGCAGTACTTC.